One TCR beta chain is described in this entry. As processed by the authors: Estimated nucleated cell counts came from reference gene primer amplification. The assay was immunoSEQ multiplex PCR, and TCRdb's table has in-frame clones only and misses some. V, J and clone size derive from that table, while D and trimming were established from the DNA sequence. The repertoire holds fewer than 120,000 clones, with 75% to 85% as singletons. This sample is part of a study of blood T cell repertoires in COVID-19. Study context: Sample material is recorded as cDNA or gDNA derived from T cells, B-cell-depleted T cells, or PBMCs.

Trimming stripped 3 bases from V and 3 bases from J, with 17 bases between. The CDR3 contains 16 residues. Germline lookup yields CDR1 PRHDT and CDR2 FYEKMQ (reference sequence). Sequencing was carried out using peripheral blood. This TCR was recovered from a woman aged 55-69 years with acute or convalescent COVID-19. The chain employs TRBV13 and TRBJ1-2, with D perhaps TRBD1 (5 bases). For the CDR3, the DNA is TGTGCCAGCAGCTTTTATACGGGGGGGTTGGACTATGGCTACACCTTC. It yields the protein CASSFYTGGLDYGYTF.